Sequencing of this T cell receptor beta chain was carried out in a study of CD8+ T cells in alopecia areata. Extraction of RNA preceded its reverse transcription into cDNA, which served as the sequencing template. The protocol was immunoSEQ multiplex PCR, while the TCRdb copy is restricted to in-frame clones and leaves out a portion. This table holds over 150,000 clones, around 60% found once. The treatment was: oral pan-JAK inhibitor, 5-10 mg twice daily. V was shortened by 7 bases and J by 5 bases, with 20 bases between the two germline ends. This CDR3 has 15 amino acids. Germline V lookup: CDR1 SNHLY, CDR2 FYNNEI.

The receptor was derived from a human donor with alopecia areata. The input for sequencing was CD4+ T cells sorted from blood, taken at week 4, from a patient treated with tofacitinib. J is TRBJ2-5 and V is TRBV2; TRBD2 is a possible D gene (5 bases). The CDR3 DNA follows: TGTGCCAGCACTCTCGGTGCATACCCGGGGGAGACCCAGTACTTC. Translating it yields CASTLGAYPGETQYF.